This T cell receptor beta chain was profiled in a study of OX40 agonist ivuxolimab in advanced cancers. General study findings and limits: There were, on average, more expanded clones in CD8+ T cells than in CD4+.

Assay used: immunoSEQ multiplex PCR; TCRdb lists only in-frame clones, some missing. The table records about 100,000 clones, approximately 90% of them present only once. Note on this clone: Antigen: not known.

The germline V gene encodes CDR1 KGHSH and CDR2 LQKENI. The CDR3 totals 16 residues. With 4 bases removed from V and 7 bases from J, the gap between germline ends came to 20 bases. The chain recombines TRBV18 with TRBJ1-5; D is perhaps TRBD1 (6 bases). This clonotype was obtained from an adult with an advanced solid tumor such as melanoma, head and neck, liver or kidney cancer. This specimen was CD4+ or CD8+ T cells sorted from blood, taken in a trial of the OX40 agonist ivuxolimab. In DNA, the CDR3 is TGTGCCAGCTCACTCCGCCGGGACAAGGGGGGGCAGCCCCAGCATTTT. This encodes CASSLRRDKGGQPQHF.